One TCR beta chain is described in this entry. These data belong to a study of CD8 T cells in Susac syndrome. With random hexamers, 0.5 to 1 ug RNA was reverse transcribed. In TCRdb, the immunoSEQ multiplex PCR reads were re-called with MiXCR into one record per CDR3 protein. The table includes some 190,000 distinct CDR3 sequences, approximately 94% detected once. CD8+ and CD4+ blood T cells underwent TCR beta sequencing. Sequenced input: CD4+ T cells from PBMCs. The receptor's source is a human donor with Susac syndrome.

CDR3 region: CSARRSTVQETQYF. The CDR3, as DNA: TGCAGTGCTAGAAGGTCGACAGTCCAAGAGACCCAGTACTTC. The chain combines TRBV20-1 with TRBJ2-5; D might be TRBD1 (5 bases). V lost 2 bases and J 1 base, leaving 11 bases between the germline ends. There are 14 residues in the CDR3. Germline loops: CDR1 DFQATT, CDR2 SNEGSKA (reference sequence).